These T cell receptor beta chains were read from a single sample in a study of T cells in Graves' hyperthyroidism and ophthalmopathy. TCRdb itself ran the multiplex PCR reads through MiXCR, one entry per CDR3 protein. Seen here are hundreds of thousands of distinct CDR3 sequences, about a fifth observed once, and the top ten hold more than 30%. The source material was blood. Receptor source: a young man with Graves' ophthalmopathy. Both conserved end residues are part of each CDR3. The D gene is left open where the match is weak. Not every row has a clone size; where given, it reads once, few, many or a size class.

>TRBJ1-2|NA|TRBV5-1|NA
TGCGCCAGCAGCTTGGCCATGGCAGGGGATGGCTACACCTTC
CASSLAMAGDGYTF
>TRBJ1-5|NA|TRBV12-3/TRBV12-4|few
TGTGCCAGCAGTTTGGCCTATGTCGGGGGTGGGGGACAGCCCCAGCATTTT
CASSLAYVGGGGQPQHF
>TRBJ1-3|NA|TRBV30|many
TGTGCCTGGAGTACTTTCTCTGGAAACACCATATATTTT
CAWSTFSGNTIYF
>TRBJ2-3|NA|TRBV5-1|NA
TGCGCCAGCAGCTTTCATATTGCAGATACGCAGTATTTT
CASSFHIADTQYF
>TRBJ2-2|TRBD2|TRBV4-3|NA
TGCGCCAGCAGCCAAGATGCAGCGGGGCTCGGGGAGCTGTTTTTT
CASSQDAAGLGELFF
>TRBJ2-2|TRBD2|TRBV24-1|few
TGTGCCACCAGTGATTTGGTCGGGGAGGGGCCCGGGGAGCTGTTTTTT
CATSDLVGEGPGELFF
>TRBJ2-1|TRBD2|TRBV7-2|NA
TGTGCCAGCAGCTCCATTACGATGACTAGCGGGAGATTCTCCTACAATGAGCAGTTCTTC
CASSSITMTSGRFSYNEQFF
>TRBJ2-1|NA|TRBV2|NA
TGTGCCAGCACCCCAGCTGATGGCGATGAGCAGTTCTTC
CASTPADGDEQFF
>TRBJ1-5|TRBD1|TRBV3-1|many
TGTGCCAGCAGCCGGGACAGGGAAAATCAGCCCCAGCATTTT
CASSRDRENQPQHF
>TRBJ2-4|NA|TRBV11-2|many
TGTGCCAGCAGCTTAGTTCAACAGACACTCAACATTCAGTACTTC
CASSLVQQTLNIQYF
>TRBJ1-1|NA|TRBV18|NA
TGTGCCAGCTCACCAAGTAGTCGGGGCATGAACACTGAAGCTTTCTTT
CASSPSSRGMNTEAFF
>TRBJ1-2|NA|TRBV30|NA
TGTGCCTGGGGGCCCAAGGAAGGCTACACCTTC
CAWGPKEGYTF
>TRBJ2-1|TRBD2|TRBV28|many
TGTGCCAGCAGATATCGCGGGAGAGCAATGGAGCAGTTCTTC
CASRYRGRAMEQFF
>TRBJ1-4|NA|TRBV12-3/TRBV12-4|many
TGTGCCAGCGGATCAGGATCAACTAATGAAAAACTGTTTTTT
CASGSGSTNEKLFF
>TRBJ2-1|TRBD2|TRBV7-2|few
TGTGCCAGCAGCTTATTTGGGCTAGCGGGAGGTGAGCAGTTCTTC
CASSLFGLAGGEQFF
>TRBJ2-5|NA|TRBV7-9|many
TGTGCCAGCAGCTTAGGGACTGACAGGATCAGGCAGTACCGACTAGAGGAAGAGACCCAGTACTTC
CASSLGTDRIRQYRLEEETQYF
>TRBJ2-7|NA|TRBV11-2|many
TGTGCCAGCAGCTTAGGTTTCACGGACGAGCAGTACTTC
CASSLGFTDEQYF
>TRBJ1-6|NA|TRBV5-1|NA
TGCGCCAGCAGGGGGGAAGAAGGATCACCCCTCCACTTT
CASRGEEGSPLHF
>TRBJ2-3|TRBD2|TRBV27|many
TGTGCCAGCAGCCGCCTAGCGGGAGTCCCAAGGGATACGCAGTATTTT
CASSRLAGVPRDTQYF
>TRBJ2-3|TRBD2|TRBV4-1|few
TGCGCCAGCAGCCAAGAACGGCTAGCGGGAGGGCTGCGCACAGATACGCAGTATTTT
CASSQERLAGGLRTDTQYF
>TRBJ1-2|NA|TRBV19|few
TGTGTCGGAGCGGGACGACTATTCTATGGCTACACCTTC
CVGAGRLFYGYTF
>TRBJ2-5|NA|TRBV3-1|NA
TGTGCCAGCAGCCAAGATGAAGCTAGAAGGGAAGAGACCCAGTACTTC
CASSQDEARREETQYF
>TRBJ1-2|TRBD1|TRBV2|NA
TGTGCCAGCAGTGAGACAGGGGATCCCCCCTATGGCTACACCTTC
CASSETGDPPYGYTF
>TRBJ2-7|NA|TRBV6-1|few
TGTGCCAGCAGTGTCCGGGCCACGGACGAGCAGTACTTC
CASSVRATDEQYF
>TRBJ2-1|TRBD2|TRBV12-3/TRBV12-4|many
TGTGCCAGCAGTCCCGGGACTAGCGGGAGCAATGAGCAGTTCTTC
CASSPGTSGSNEQFF
>TRBJ1-5|NA|TRBV20-1|many
TGCAGTGCTAGGGAGGGGGGGGCAGGGCAGCCCCAGCATTTT
CSAREGGAGQPQHF
>TRBJ2-7|NA|TRBV10-3|many
TGTGCCATCAGTGAACGAGGGTCCCTCCCTTACTACGAGCAGTACTTC
CAISERGSLPYYEQYF
>TRBJ1-2|NA|TRBV5-1|few
TGCGCCAGCACCTGGGGAGAGGGGGGCTACACCTTC
CASTWGEGGYTF
>TRBJ1-5|NA|TRBV12-3/TRBV12-4|many
TGTGCCAGCAGCCGGGATGACGGTCAGCCCCAGCATTTT
CASSRDDGQPQHF
>TRBJ1-1|NA|TRBV19|NA
TGTGCCAGCCTCTCACAGGAGAACACTGAAGCTTTCTTT
CASLSQENTEAFF
>TRBJ1-2|TRBD1|TRBV9|few
TGTGCCAGCAGCTTTTCACCATTCCCCGGTGACAGGGGATTCATTGGCTACACCTTC
CASSFSPFPGDRGFIGYTF
>TRBJ1-5|TRBD1|TRBV28|few
TGTGCCAGCACCAAGGACAGGGGAAGTGGAGATCAGCCCCAGCATTTT
CASTKDRGSGDQPQHF
>TRBJ1-5|NA|TRBV28|many
TGTGCCAGCACTCCCGGGGCAGGGCTCAATCAGCCCCAGCATTTT
CASTPGAGLNQPQHF
>TRBJ1-5|NA|TRBV6-1|NA
TGTGCCAGCAGTGTACCAACAACCAGAGGCAATCAGCCCCAGCATTTT
CASSVPTTRGNQPQHF
>TRBJ1-2|NA|TRBV7-9|many
TGTGCCAGCAGCTCCCCGGGACGGACCGGCTACACCTTC
CASSSPGRTGYTF
>TRBJ2-7|TRBD2|TRBV2|few
TGTGCCAGCACCCTAGCGGGAGCCTACGAGCAGTACTTC
CASTLAGAYEQYF
>TRBJ2-2|TRBD2|TRBV27|few
TGTGCCAGCAGTTTGAGGGTTGGGCCTAGCGGGCCTACGAACACCGGGGAGCTGTTTTTT
CASSLRVGPSGPTNTGELFF
>TRBJ1-5|NA|TRBV9|NA
TGTGCCAGCAGCGTAGGAGTGGGGGCTCGGCAGCCCCAGCATTTT
CASSVGVGARQPQHF
>TRBJ2-3|TRBD2|TRBV6-1|many
TGTGCCAGCAGTAACGGGGGGTGGACAGATACGCAGTATTTT
CASSNGGWTDTQYF
>TRBJ1-1|TRBD1|TRBV5-1|NA
TGCGCCAGCAGCTTGGATACGACAGGGGGCGAAGCTTTCTTT
CASSLDTTGGEAFF
>TRBJ2-5|NA|TRBV30|NA
TGTGCCTGGACTCCGCTGGTGGAGACCCAGTACTTC
CAWTPLVETQYF
>TRBJ1-4|NA|TRBV5-1|few
TGCGCCAGCAGCCTGGAGGATCCCCTTAGGGAAAAACTGTTTTTT
CASSLEDPLREKLFF
>TRBJ2-1|NA|TRBV10-2|few
TGCGCCAGCAGTGGTCTACCAAATGAGCAGTTCTTC
CASSGLPNEQFF
>TRBJ2-3|TRBD1|TRBV10-3|NA
TGTGCCATCAGTGAGTCCGGGACAGGGGGCGACTTCACAGATACGCAGTATTTT
CAISESGTGGDFTDTQYF
>TRBJ2-7|TRBD2|TRBV20-1|NA
TGCAGTGCTAGGGGGACTAAGGTGAGGGAGCAGTACTTC
CSARGTKVREQYF
>TRBJ2-5|TRBD2|TRBV4-1|few
TGCGCCAGCAGCCCGCTGGGTGGGGGGAGGGCCGAGGATCAAGAGACCCAGTACTTC
CASSPLGGGRAEDQETQYF
>TRBJ1-5|NA|TRBV27|NA
TGTGCCAGCAGTTTATATCCCCTCGATCAGCCCCAGCATTTT
CASSLYPLDQPQHF
>TRBJ2-1|NA|TRBV18|many
TGTGCCAGCTCACCACCTGTTGGGGATGAGCAGTTCTTC
CASSPPVGDEQFF
>TRBJ2-1|TRBD2|TRBV29-1|many
TGCAGCGCCGAGGGAGTAGCGGGAGGGGCCTACAATGAGCAGTTCTTC
CSAEGVAGGAYNEQFF
>TRBJ2-1|TRBD2|TRBV6-1|few
TGTGCCAGCAGTCAAGGGACTAGCGGGAGTGATGAGCAGTTCTTC
CASSQGTSGSDEQFF
>TRBJ1-2|TRBD1|TRBV29-1|NA
TGCAGCGTTGACCAGGGGACAGATAGTGGCTACACCTTC
CSVDQGTDSGYTF
>TRBJ2-1|NA|TRBV12-3/TRBV12-4|NA
TGTGCCAGCAGCCCTGTTACTAGTCTCAATCTCGATAATGAGCAGTTCTTC
CASSPVTSLNLDNEQFF
>TRBJ2-1|TRBD2|TRBV27|once
TGTGCCAGCAGTTGGCTAGCGGGGGACAATGAGCAGTTCTTC
CASSWLAGDNEQFF
>TRBJ2-1|NA|TRBV14|NA
TGTGCCAGCAGCCTCCTGGAGCCCCCTGAGCAGTTCTTC
CASSLLEPPEQFF